The rows below give T cell receptor beta chains drawn from one sample of a study of T cells after yellow fever vaccination. TCRdb re-called the 5' RACE reads with MiXCR, one entry per CDR3 protein. Here the sample spans about 170,000 distinct CDR3 sequences, 11% being singletons. Sequences were derived from CD8+ T cells sorted from PBMCs, sampled 15 days after the yellow fever booster vaccination. The receptors stem from a man younger than 30 who received the YFV17D yellow fever vaccine. The CDR3 runs from the conserved cysteine through the conserved F or W.

TRBJ1-3	TRBV15	CATSRSRGNTIYF
TRBJ2-2	TRBV28	CASSPGFTGELFF
TRBJ2-3	TRBV7-9	CASIALAGVGDTQYF
TRBJ2-3	TRBV20-1	CSASEPDRGADTQYF
TRBJ1-1	TRBV10-3	CAISPGGGPEAFF
TRBJ2-5	TRBV4-1	CASRPSGGSETQYF
TRBJ1-1	TRBV7-9	CASTLTGENTEAFF
TRBJ2-7	TRBV9	CASSPGTSGSYEQYF
TRBJ2-5	TRBV12-3/TRBV12-4	CASSSRTSGGETQYF
TRBJ2-7	TRBV4-1	CASSHLKGAGYEQYF
TRBJ2-1	TRBV27	CASSSQGVYNEQFF
TRBJ1-4	TRBV6-5	CASSYGRTTNEKLFF
TRBJ2-5	TRBV5-6	CASSSFSADTQETQYF
TRBJ2-7	TRBV5-6	CASSYAGTGTEQYF